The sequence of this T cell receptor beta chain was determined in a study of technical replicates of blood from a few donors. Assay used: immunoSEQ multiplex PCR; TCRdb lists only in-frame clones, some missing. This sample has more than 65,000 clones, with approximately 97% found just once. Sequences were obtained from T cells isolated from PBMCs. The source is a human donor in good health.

The CDR3: CASSENRVSNGYTF. CDR3 nucleotides: TGTGCCAGCAGTGAAAACAGGGTATCAAATGGCTACACCTTC. V usage is TRBV6-1 and J usage is TRBJ1-2; D is perhaps TRBD1 (6 bases). Germline V CDR1 and CDR2: MNHNS, SASEGT. The CDR3 has 14 amino acids. V lost 2 bases and J 6 bases, leaving 13 bases between the germline ends.